The clone carrying this TCR beta chain has only a few counts. Its antigen is unidentified. This CDR3 has 14 residues. Trimming stripped 3 bases from V and 9 bases from J, with 15 bases between. Germline V gives CDR1 SGHNT, CDR2 YENEEA. The data were obtained in a study of T cells after yellow fever vaccination. At the level of the study: When fractions had low cell numbers, they were prepared with SMART-Seq v4 Ultra Low Input. Overall study results and limits: Peaking faster, on day 5 versus 15, the secondary response was nonetheless weaker.

As TCR cDNA was made by 5'RACE template switching, a universal primer site and UMIs were added. TCRdb ran MiXCR on the 5' RACE reads and lists one entry per CDR3 protein. The sample lists more than 90,000 distinct CDR3 sequences; roughly 8.4% were seen once. Source: CD8+ T cells sorted from PBMCs, taken 45 days after the yellow fever booster vaccination. The rearrangement joins TRBV11-3 to TRBJ2-1; D call uncertain. The sequence was obtained from a man in his thirties or forties who received the YFV17D yellow fever vaccine. Here the CDR3 DNA reads TGTGCCAGCAGCTTGAGCCCACTCGGGCCTGAGCAGTTCTTC. This gives the protein CASSLSPLGPEQFF.